This is a list of T cell receptor beta chains from one sample in a study of CD8 T cells in ankylosing spondylitis. TCRdb used MiXCR to reprocess the 5' RACE reads, holding one entry per CDR3 protein. Here the sample spans some 840,000 distinct CDR3 sequences, about 12% being singletons. The sequencing sample was made of blood, either unsorted or a sorted T cell fraction (not recorded which). The receptors were sampled from a male donor with ankylosing spondylitis. Both conserved end residues are part of each CDR3. Fields, in order: J gene, D gene, clone size, V gene, CDR3 DNA, CDR3 protein. D genes are given only for firm matches. Clone size is given for some rows only: seen once, a few or many times, or a class if the clone is expanded.

J: TRBJ2-1; D: TRBD2; size: many; V: TRBV7-9; DNA: TGTGCCAGCAGCCACGGGAGGACGGGGAGGACTAGCTCCTACAATGAGCAGTTCTTC; CDR3: CASSHGRTGRTSSYNEQFF
J: TRBJ1-2; D: -; size: -; V: TRBV6-1; DNA: TGTGCCAGCAGTGTTCCCCGGGACGCATTTTTATATGGCTACACCTTC; CDR3: CASSVPRDAFLYGYTF
J: TRBJ2-3; D: -; size: many; V: TRBV5-1; DNA: TGCGCCAGCAGCTTAGTACTGGATACGCAGTATTTT; CDR3: CASSLVLDTQYF
J: TRBJ2-3; D: -; size: -; V: TRBV12-3/TRBV12-4; DNA: TGTGCCAGCAGTTTAGGCGTACGCACAGATACGCAGTATTTT; CDR3: CASSLGVRTDTQYF
J: TRBJ1-2; D: -; size: few; V: TRBV20-1; DNA: TGCAGTGCGGCTTTAGGGGGTGGCTACACCTTC; CDR3: CSAALGGGYTF
J: TRBJ2-1; D: TRBD2; size: -; V: TRBV5-1; DNA: TGCGCCAGCAGCTCAGGGACTAGAATCTACAATGAGCAGTTCTTC; CDR3: CASSSGTRIYNEQFF
J: TRBJ1-4; D: -; size: few; V: TRBV29-1; DNA: TGCAGCGTTGTGGGAGGGAATGAAAAACTGTTTTTT; CDR3: CSVVGGNEKLFF
J: TRBJ1-1; D: TRBD1; size: -; V: TRBV5-1; DNA: TGCGCCAGCAGCCCTCGGACAGGGGTAGGAGCTTTCTTT; CDR3: CASSPRTGVGAFF
J: TRBJ2-5; D: -; size: many; V: TRBV5-1; DNA: TGCGCCAGCAGCCCGGGCCTCGAGGCAGAGACCCAGTACTTC; CDR3: CASSPGLEAETQYF
J: TRBJ2-2; D: -; size: -; V: TRBV1; DNA: TGCACCAGCAGCCAAGATCCTAGCGGAAACACCGGGGAGCTGTTTTTT; CDR3: CTSSQDPSGNTGELFF
J: TRBJ2-1; D: -; size: few; V: TRBV7-9; DNA: TGTGCCAGCAGCTTAGTCTCCAGTAATGAGCAGTTCTTC; CDR3: CASSLVSSNEQFF
J: TRBJ2-6; D: -; size: -; V: TRBV18; DNA: TGTGCCAGCTCACCGGGGGTACTTCAAGCCTCTGGGGCCAACGTCCTGACTTTC; CDR3: CASSPGVLQASGANVLTF
J: TRBJ1-4; D: -; size: few; V: TRBV15; DNA: TGTGCCACCAGCAGAGGGAATGAAAAACTGTTTTTT; CDR3: CATSRGNEKLFF
J: TRBJ2-2; D: -; size: -; V: TRBV7-6; DNA: TGTGCCAGCAGCTTAGAGGGCAGGGCAGGAACCGGGGAGCTGTTTTTT; CDR3: CASSLEGRAGTGELFF
J: TRBJ2-7; D: TRBD1; size: few; V: TRBV20-1; DNA: TGCAGTGGGGACAGGGGGTTTTCCGAGCAGTACTTC; CDR3: CSGDRGFSEQYF
J: TRBJ2-3; D: -; size: -; V: TRBV7-2; DNA: TGTGCCAGCAGCTTAGGGGGGGCTTCAGATACGCAGTATTTT; CDR3: CASSLGGASDTQYF
J: TRBJ2-6; D: -; size: few; V: TRBV20-1; DNA: TGCAGTGCTAGTGCCGCCTCCGGCTCTGGGGCCAACGTCCTGACTTTC; CDR3: CSASAASGSGANVLTF
J: TRBJ1-4; D: TRBD1; size: few; V: TRBV5-1; DNA: TGCGCCAGCAGTCCTGATGGGACAGAAGGTGAAAAACTGTTTTTT; CDR3: CASSPDGTEGEKLFF
J: TRBJ1-1; D: -; size: many; V: TRBV6-1; DNA: TGTGCCAGCAGCCGCGGGGGAGGGTTGGTGTCAGGGGCTTTCTTT; CDR3: CASSRGGGLVSGAFF
J: TRBJ2-2; D: TRBD1; size: -; V: TRBV7-8; DNA: TGTGCCAGCAGTTGGACAGGGAGAGCCTCGGAGCTGTTTTTT; CDR3: CASSWTGRASELFF
J: TRBJ2-4; D: TRBD2; size: -; V: TRBV20-1; DNA: TGCAGTACAAGGGGGACTAGGACGAACATTCAGTACTTC; CDR3: CSTRGTRTNIQYF
J: TRBJ2-7; D: -; size: few; V: TRBV5-6; DNA: TGTGCCAGCAGCTCAATCGCCGGGAACGAGCAGTACTTC; CDR3: CASSSIAGNEQYF
J: TRBJ1-2; D: -; size: few; V: TRBV20-1; DNA: TGCAGTGCCAGCGACGGTAATGGCTACACCTTC; CDR3: CSASDGNGYTF
J: TRBJ2-1; D: -; size: -; V: TRBV29-1; DNA: TGCAGCGTTGAAGGCCAAATCCAGGATGAGCAGTTCTTC; CDR3: CSVEGQIQDEQFF
J: TRBJ2-1; D: TRBD2; size: many; V: TRBV7-2; DNA: TGTGCCAGCAGCCCCCGACTAGCGGGAGGTTATCAGTTCTTC; CDR3: CASSPRLAGGYQFF
J: TRBJ2-3; D: TRBD1; size: -; V: TRBV5-1; DNA: TGCGCCAGCAGCTACGTGGGACAGGGGATGTCGGATACGCAGTATTTT; CDR3: CASSYVGQGMSDTQYF
J: TRBJ1-1; D: -; size: -; V: TRBV20-1; DNA: TGCAGTGCTAGAGACCCAGTCCGAACTGAAGCTTTCTTT; CDR3: CSARDPVRTEAFF
J: TRBJ2-1; D: -; size: -; V: TRBV7-2; DNA: TGTGCCAGCAGCTTATATCGATCGATCGGGAATGAGCAGTTCTTC; CDR3: CASSLYRSIGNEQFF
J: TRBJ1-1; D: TRBD1; size: few; V: TRBV4-3; DNA: TGCGCCAGCAGCCCCGAACAGGGGTGGGTTGGGAACACTGAAGCTTTCTTT; CDR3: CASSPEQGWVGNTEAFF
J: TRBJ2-2; D: -; size: -; V: TRBV6-5; DNA: TGTGCCAGCAGTTACACCGCCGGGACCGGGGAGCTGTTTTTT; CDR3: CASSYTAGTGELFF
J: TRBJ2-5; D: -; size: -; V: TRBV20-1; DNA: TGCAGTGCTAGAGAGGGCCCGGGGACCCAGTACTTC; CDR3: CSAREGPGTQYF
J: TRBJ2-5; D: -; size: many; V: TRBV5-6; DNA: TGTGCCAGCAGCTTGGGGCTACTCCAAGAGACCCAGTACTTC; CDR3: CASSLGLLQETQYF
J: TRBJ1-2; D: TRBD1; size: -; V: TRBV9; DNA: TGTGCCAGCAGCGCTGGGGGGACAGCATTTAACTATGGCTACACCTTC; CDR3: CASSAGGTAFNYGYTF
J: TRBJ2-3; D: -; size: few; V: TRBV24-1; DNA: TGTGCCACCAGTGATCAGGCTACGGGAGGCACAGATACGCAGTATTTT; CDR3: CATSDQATGGTDTQYF
J: TRBJ1-1; D: -; size: -; V: TRBV21-1; DNA: TGTGCCACATTATTTGGGTTGGAGACTGAAGCTTTCTTT; CDR3: CATLFGLETEAFF
J: TRBJ2-6; D: TRBD2; size: -; V: TRBV19; DNA: TGTGCCAGTAGTATAGGTGCGGGAGAGGCTGGGGCCAACGTCCTGACTTTC; CDR3: CASSIGAGEAGANVLTF
J: TRBJ2-7; D: -; size: few; V: TRBV6-5; DNA: TGTGCCAGCAGTTACAACGTCCTGCCTTGGGAGCAGTACTTC; CDR3: CASSYNVLPWEQYF
J: TRBJ2-1; D: -; size: many; V: TRBV12-3/TRBV12-4; DNA: TGTGCCAGCAGCCCACCCCACAATGAGCAGTTCTTC; CDR3: CASSPPHNEQFF
J: TRBJ1-6; D: TRBD1; size: few; V: TRBV5-1; DNA: TGCGCCAGCAGCCCAAGGACAGGGGAAGATAATTCACCCCTCCACTTT; CDR3: CASSPRTGEDNSPLHF
J: TRBJ2-1; D: -; size: few; V: TRBV5-5; DNA: TGTGCCACCAGGTGGGGCACCTCCTACAATGAGCAGTTCTTC; CDR3: CATRWGTSYNEQFF
J: TRBJ2-7; D: TRBD1; size: many; V: TRBV29-1; DNA: TGCAGCGTCGTCCGGGACAGGGGAAACTACGAGCAGTACTTC; CDR3: CSVVRDRGNYEQYF
J: TRBJ2-1; D: -; size: -; V: TRBV20-1; DNA: TGCAGTGCTAGCAAACAGGGCCGGGAGCAGTTCTTC; CDR3: CSASKQGREQFF
J: TRBJ2-7; D: -; size: -; V: TRBV7-6; DNA: TGTGCCAGCAGCTTAGGACAGGAACCATCCTACGAGCAGTACTTC; CDR3: CASSLGQEPSYEQYF
J: TRBJ2-7; D: -; size: -; V: TRBV10-3; DNA: TGTGCCATCACTCGGGGTGACTACGAGCAGTACTTC; CDR3: CAITRGDYEQYF
J: TRBJ2-2; D: TRBD2; size: -; V: TRBV20-1; DNA: TGCAGTGCCCCAAGGGGACTAGCGGGAGCCGGGGAGCTGTTTTTT; CDR3: CSAPRGLAGAGELFF
J: TRBJ2-2; D: -; size: -; V: TRBV10-3; DNA: TGTGCCATCAGTGAGTTAATAGCCCGGGACGGCACCGGGGAGCTGTTTTTT; CDR3: CAISELIARDGTGELFF
J: TRBJ2-5; D: -; size: -; V: TRBV24-1; DNA: TGTGCCACCAGTGATAGAGAGACCCAGTACTTC; CDR3: CATSDRETQYF
J: TRBJ2-1; D: -; size: few; V: TRBV6-5; DNA: TGTGCCAGCAGTTACACCAGGTTTAGCAATGAGCAGTTCTTC; CDR3: CASSYTRFSNEQFF
J: TRBJ1-1; D: -; size: many; V: TRBV12-3/TRBV12-4; DNA: TGTGCCAGCAGTTTAAGTATGGTTAACACTGAAGCTTTCTTT; CDR3: CASSLSMVNTEAFF
J: TRBJ2-1; D: -; size: few; V: TRBV24-1; DNA: TGTGCCACCCGAGATTTCGGCAATGAGCAGTTCTTC; CDR3: CATRDFGNEQFF
J: TRBJ2-3; D: -; size: -; V: TRBV7-3; DNA: TGTGCCAGCAGCTCCATAAGGCAGAATACGCAGTATTTT; CDR3: CASSSIRQNTQYF
J: TRBJ2-7; D: -; size: few; V: TRBV10-3; DNA: TGTGCCATCAGTGAGTCGATCCTGGGGGCCGAGCAGTACTTC; CDR3: CAISESILGAEQYF
J: TRBJ2-3; D: TRBD1; size: -; V: TRBV7-9; DNA: TGTGCCAGCAGCTTGGACAGGTTCACAGATACGCAGTATTTT; CDR3: CASSLDRFTDTQYF
J: TRBJ2-1; D: TRBD1; size: few; V: TRBV5-1; DNA: TGCGCCAGCAGCTTACTGACAGGGCCCTACAATGAGCAGTTCTTC; CDR3: CASSLLTGPYNEQFF
J: TRBJ2-7; D: -; size: -; V: TRBV6-2/TRBV6-3; DNA: TGTGCCAGCAGTTACTACGGAACCGAGCAGTACTTC; CDR3: CASSYYGTEQYF
J: TRBJ1-6; D: -; size: -; V: TRBV12-3/TRBV12-4; DNA: TGTGCCAGCAGCCGCCCGGGAGATTCACCCCTCCACTTT; CDR3: CASSRPGDSPLHF
J: TRBJ2-7; D: -; size: -; V: TRBV12-3/TRBV12-4; DNA: TGTGCCAGCAGTATAGGAGTGCTTAGGGACGACGAGCAGTACTTC; CDR3: CASSIGVLRDDEQYF